The 28 T cell receptor beta chains below were found in one sample sequenced in a study of blood T cell repertoires in COVID-19. Sequencing was performed with immunoSEQ multiplex PCR; in TCRdb, only in-frame clones are kept and a portion is missing. The sample lists 110,000 or so clones, roughly 88% occurring once. The sample was peripheral blood. The receptors derive from a woman in her sixties or seventies who had recovered from COVID-19.

The J gene is TRBJ2-7, the V gene TRBV6-5; perhaps TRBD1 as D (5 bases). The V end was cut by 6 bases, the J end by 3 bases, with 15 bases between. The CDR3 covers 14 residues. Germline CDR1 and CDR2: MNHEY and SVGAGI. The CDR3: CASRPVGHNYEQYF. CDR3 DNA: TGTGCCAGCAGACCTGTGGGGCATAACTACGAGCAGTACTTC.

This clone was counted a single time. This chain connects TRBV28 to TRBJ1-5, with D possibly being TRBD1 (6 bases). V lost 3 bases, J lost 7 bases, and 7 bases lay in between. This CDR3 contains 12 residues. The germline CDR1 and CDR2 sequences are MDHEN and SYDVKM. CDR3 DNA: TGTGCCAGCAGTTTGAGGGGGCAGCCCCAGCATTTT. Its translation is CASSLRGQPQHF.

V and J are TRBV7-3 and TRBJ1-3; possibly TRBD1 for D (6 bases). From germline, CDR1 is SGHTA and CDR2 FQGTGA. The ends were cut back, 6 bases at V and 0 bases at J, with 6 bases in the middle. The CDR3 sequence is 13 residues long. CDR3 DNA sequence: TGTGCCAGCAGGGGGGCCTCTGGAAACACCATATATTTT. Translating gives CASRGASGNTIYF.

This sequence joins TRBV15 and TRBJ2-1; 8 bases fit TRBD2. The CDR3 spans 15 residues. The ends lost 5 bases at V and 12 bases at J; junction bases unmatched: 15. CDR1 is LNHNV and CDR2 is YYDKDF in the germline V gene (reference sequence). CDR3 DNA sequence: TGTGCCACCAGCCCCCGGGGCGGGGGGCTCCTCGTGCAGTTCTTC. Its protein is CATSPRGGGLLVQFF. Full variable domain (outside the CDR3, taken from reference TRBV15 and TRBJ2-1): DAMVIQNPRYQVTQFGKPVTLSCSQTLNHNVMYWYQQKSSQAPKLLFHYYDKDFNNEADTPDNFQSRRPNTSFCFLDIRSPGLGDTAMYLCATSPRGGGLLVQFFGPGTRLTVL.

CDR3: CASSIDILGELFF. CDR3 DNA sequence: TGTGCCAGTAGTATAGATATTCTCGGGGAGCTGTTTTTT. The chain combines TRBV19 with TRBJ2-2, with D unclear. The germline gives CDR1 LNHDA, CDR2 SQIVND (reference sequence). The CDR3 spans 13 residues. Trimming took 0 bases from V and 7 from J, leaving 6 bases between them.

This clone was seen a handful of times. The chain is built from TRBV6-2 or TRBV6-3 and TRBJ1-5, with TRBD1 matching 11 bases. Per germline, CDR1 MNHEY and CDR2 SVGEGT. The CDR3 extends over 15 amino acids. Trimming took 5 bases from V and 7 from J; bases not matched to a gene: 7. CDR3 amino acids: CASSTGQGAWQPQHF. CDR3 sequence (DNA): TGTGCCAGCAGTACTGGACAGGGGGCATGGCAGCCCCAGCATTTT.

The chain couples TRBV10-3 to TRBJ1-2; perhaps TRBD1 as D (5 bases). The ends were cut back, 4 bases at V and 9 bases at J, with 9 bases in the middle. CDR1 is ENHRY and CDR2 is SYGVKD in the germline V gene. The CDR3 loop spans 11 amino acids. The CDR3 bases are TGTGCCATCAGTGTGTTGGACAGCTACACCTTC. It is translated as CAISVLDSYTF.

The CDR3 here is CASSQDTNSYNEQFF. The CDR3 coding sequence is TGCGCCAGCAGCCAAGACACAAACTCCTACAATGAGCAGTTCTTC. This chain links TRBV4-3 with TRBJ2-1; D gene uncertain. Germline V gives CDR1 LGHNA, CDR2 YSLEER. This CDR3 is built from 15 residues. V lost 0 bases and J lost 0, with 6 bases in between.

The CDR3, as DNA: TGTGCCAGCAGCTTAAGCCAGGAAGCCTCTGAAAAACTGTTTTTT. Translated: CASSLSQEASEKLFF. The V gene is TRBV7-6, the J gene TRBJ1-4; D not certain. V shed 2 bases and J shed 7 bases, with 14 bases lying between them. The CDR3 spans 15 residues. The germline CDR1 and CDR2 sequences are SGHVS and FNYEAQ.

With respect to this clone: This sample also contains other DNA sequences that code for the same CDR3. This chain links TRBV7-3 with TRBJ2-3, with D hard to call. This CDR3 has 12 residues. Germline CDR1 and CDR2: SGHTA and FQGTGA. Trimming cost V 0 bases and J 6 bases, with 4 bases left between them. Here the CDR3 DNA reads TGTGCCAGCAGCTTAACGGGCGATACGCAGTATTTT. Amino acids: CASSLTGDTQYF.

The chain recombines TRBV2 with TRBJ2-1; TRBD2 is a possible D gene (6 bases). The CDR3 runs to 15 residues. Trimming took 8 bases from V and 6 from J, leaving 20 bases between them. Per germline, CDR1 SNHLY and CDR2 FYNNEI. This CDR3 is CASGSRPGRGNEQFF. CDR3 in DNA: TGTGCCAGCGGATCTCGCCCCGGGAGAGGCAATGAGCAGTTCTTC.

This clone was counted between two and nine times. This rearrangement joins TRBV6-2 or TRBV6-3 to TRBJ1-5; 9 nucleotides align to TRBD1. The CDR3 contains 19 residues. The V and J ends lost 4 bases and 0 bases, in that order; junction bases with no gene match: 13. Germline V gene data show CDR1 as MNHEY and CDR2 as SVGEGT. The CDR3 DNA follows: TGTGCCAGCAGTTTTCCCCCCGGGACAGGGTCCCATAGCAATCAGCCCCAGCATTTT. Encoded protein: CASSFPPGTGSHSNQPQHF.

This chain links TRBV27 with TRBJ1-1; D gene uncertain. The ends were cut back, 1 base at V and 1 base at J, with 4 bases in the middle. The CDR3 length is 13 residues. The germline gives CDR1 MNHEY, CDR2 SMNVEV (reference sequence). The CDR3 is CASSLLENTEAFF. CDR3 nucleotides: TGTGCCAGCAGTTTATTAGAGAACACTGAAGCTTTCTTT.

This chain connects TRBV11-3 to TRBJ2-1; 11 bases are shared with TRBD1. This CDR3 spans 18 amino acids. Germline CDR1 SGHNT, CDR2 YENEEA. V trimming: 0 bases; J trimming: 6 bases; junction bases outside the gene matches: 10. The CDR3 region has the DNA TGTGCCAGCAGCTTAGAGGTGGGGGACAGGGGGGTACCCAATGAGCAGTTCTTC. It translates to CASSLEVGDRGVPNEQFF.

The chain couples TRBV6-4 to TRBJ1-5; possibly TRBD1 for D (6 bases). Trimming pared 4 bases from V and 8 bases from J, leaving 12 bases between. The CDR3 has 13 amino acids. Germline V CDR1 and CDR2: MRHNA, SNTAGT. CDR3 DNA: TGTGCCAGCAGTGGACCACAGGGCGAGCCCCAGCATTTT. This gives the protein CASSGPQGEPQHF.

In DNA form, the CDR3 reads TGTGCCAGCAGCTTTAGACAGATCCCTAACTATGGCTACACCTTC. It yields the protein CASSFRQIPNYGYTF. V is TRBV7-2 and J is TRBJ1-2; D possibly corresponds to TRBD1 (5 bases). Trimming stripped 3 bases from V and 0 bases from J, with 11 bases between. This CDR3 spans 15 amino acids. The germline gives CDR1 SGHTA, CDR2 FQGNSA. The complete variable domain, with remaining parts taken from reference TRBV7-2 and TRBJ1-2, reads GAGVSQSPSNKVTEKGKDVELRCDPISGHTALYWYRQSLGQGLEFLIYFQGNSAPDKSGLPSDRFSAERTGGSVSTLTIQRTQQEDSAVYLCASSFRQIPNYGYTFGSGTRLTVV.

This clone was detected once. The chain has TRBV13 and TRBJ2-7; 8 nucleotides match TRBD1. The V gene's germline CDR1 is PRHDT and CDR2 FYEKMQ (reference sequence). The length of the CDR3 is 17 residues. Unmatched junction bases numbered 14, after V lost 5 bases and J lost 2 bases. CDR3 sequence reads: CASSTGTGQASPYEQYF. DNA for the CDR3: TGTGCCAGCAGCACAGGGACAGGACAAGCCAGTCCCTACGAGCAGTACTTC.

The gene calls are TRBV9 and TRBJ2-7, with a tentative D call TRBD1 (5 bases). Germline V gives CDR1 SGDLS, CDR2 YYNGEE. Between the trimmed V and J ends, which lost 0 bases and 0 bases, there was a span of 10 bases. The CDR3 length is 15 residues. The CDR3 DNA is TGTGCCAGCAGCGTAGAGGGGTCATTCTCCTACGAGCAGTACTTC. Amino acid sequence: CASSVEGSFSYEQYF.

The chain carries TRBV7-2 and TRBJ2-1, with 10 bases identical to TRBD2. The CDR3 is 16 residues long. V lost 5 bases to trimming and J lost 9 bases; unmatched junction nucleotides: 13. CDR1 is SGHTA and CDR2 is FQGNSA in the germline V gene. CDR3 region: CASSKGLASGEGEQFF. The CDR3 bases are TGTGCCAGCAGCAAGGGACTAGCGTCGGGGGAAGGTGAGCAGTTCTTC.

The chain combines TRBV5-1 with TRBJ2-3; 14 positions match TRBD2. Germline CDR1 is SGHRS and CDR2 is YFSETQ. This CDR3 has 17 residues. The V gene end was trimmed by 3 bases and the J gene end by 2 bases; junction bases not matched to a gene: 5. CDR3 protein: CASSSGTSGSFTDTQYF. The CDR3 DNA follows: TGCGCCAGCAGCTCCGGGACTAGCGGGAGTTTCACAGATACGCAGTATTTT.

This rearrangement joins TRBV5-1 to TRBJ2-1; D is ambiguous. The V end lost 0 bases, the J end lost 5 bases, and 9 bases lay between the germline ends. The germline gives CDR1 SGHRS, CDR2 YFSETQ. The CDR3 is 14 residues long. The CDR3 here is CASSLASLDNEQFF. The CDR3 DNA reads as TGCGCCAGCAGCTTGGCCTCACTCGACAATGAGCAGTTCTTC.

The chain recombines TRBV18 with TRBJ2-5; 9 bases align to TRBD2. Germline-derived CDR1 and CDR2 are KGHSH and LQKENI. V was clipped by 6 bases and J by 2 bases; unmatched bases: 7. The CDR3 has 15 amino acids. The CDR3: CASSRDSGRQETQYF. In DNA, the CDR3 is TGTGCCAGCTCTCGGGACAGCGGGAGGCAAGAGACCCAGTACTTC.

The chain couples TRBV10-3 to TRBJ1-2; perhaps TRBD1 as D (5 bases). V was clipped by 4 bases and J by 1 base, with 10 bases between them. The V gene's germline CDR1 is ENHRY and CDR2 SYGVKD. The CDR3 is 14 residues long. As DNA, the CDR3 is TGTGCCATCAGTGTGGCAGGGAATAACTATGGCTACACCTTC. Translation gives CAISVAGNNYGYTF.

The rearrangement links TRBV27 to TRBJ2-1; TRBD1 is a possible D gene (6 bases). V was shortened by 7 bases and J by 0 bases, with 7 bases between the two germline ends. The CDR3 is made up of 13 amino acids. Germline CDR1 and CDR2: MNHEY and SMNVEV (reference sequence). The CDR3 bases are TGTGCCAGCAAGGACAGCTCCTACAATGAGCAGTTCTTC. Translated, it gives CASKDSSYNEQFF.

The gene calls are TRBV6-5 and TRBJ1-1; 9 bases align to TRBD1. CDR3 size: 14 residues. V lost 2 bases to trimming and J lost 5 bases; unmatched junction nucleotides: 3. Germline V gene sequence: CDR1 MNHEY, CDR2 SVGAGI. CDR3 protein: CASSYGQGLTEAFF. For the CDR3, the DNA is TGTGCCAGCAGTTACGGACAGGGGCTGACTGAAGCTTTCTTT.

This chain joins TRBV5-1 and TRBJ1-3, with 8 bases fitting TRBD1. Germline lookup yields CDR1 SGHRS and CDR2 YFSETQ. V dropped 3 bases and J dropped 4; count of bases not matched to a gene: 3. The CDR3 is 14 residues long. Here the CDR3 DNA reads TGCGCCAGCAGCTCGGGACAGGAGGGAAACACCATATATTTT. Its protein product is CASSSGQEGNTIYF.

V and J are TRBV28 and TRBJ1-2; TRBD1 might be the D (5 bases). Between the trimmed V and J ends, which lost 6 bases and 0 bases, there was a span of 23 bases. The CDR3 is 18 residues long. CDR1 and CDR2 from the germline V gene are MDHEN and SYDVKM. The CDR3 is CASSLPLRALLANYGYTF. CDR3 nucleotide sequence: TGTGCCAGCAGCCTCCCCCTCAGGGCCCTCCTTGCTAACTATGGCTACACCTTC.

The sample holds one count of this clone. This chain connects TRBV27 to TRBJ2-6, with 7 bases matching TRBD2. Germline assignment: CDR1 MNHEY and CDR2 SMNVEV (reference sequence). CDR3 length equals 17 residues. V was pared by 5 bases and J by 0 bases, with 7 bases of the junction left unmatched. The CDR3 sequence: CASSGRAGLSGANVLTF. CDR3 in DNA: TGTGCCAGCAGTGGGAGGGCGGGTCTCTCTGGGGCCAACGTCCTGACTTTC.